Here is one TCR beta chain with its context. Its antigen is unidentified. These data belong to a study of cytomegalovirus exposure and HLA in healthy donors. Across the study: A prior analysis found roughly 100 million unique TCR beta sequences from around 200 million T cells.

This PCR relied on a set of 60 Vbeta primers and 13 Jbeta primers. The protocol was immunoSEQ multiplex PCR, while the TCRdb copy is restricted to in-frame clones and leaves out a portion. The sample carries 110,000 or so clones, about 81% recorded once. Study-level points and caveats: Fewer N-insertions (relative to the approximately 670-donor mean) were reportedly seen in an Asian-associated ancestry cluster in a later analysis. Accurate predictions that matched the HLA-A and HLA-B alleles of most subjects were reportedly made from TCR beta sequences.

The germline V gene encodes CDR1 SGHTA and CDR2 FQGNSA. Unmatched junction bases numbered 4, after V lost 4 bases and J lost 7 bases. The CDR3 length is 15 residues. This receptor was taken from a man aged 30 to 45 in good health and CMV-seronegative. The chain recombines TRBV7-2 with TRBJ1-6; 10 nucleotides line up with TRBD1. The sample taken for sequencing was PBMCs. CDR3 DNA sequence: TGTGCCAGCAGCTACTGGACAGGGGGGAATTCACCCCTCCACTTT. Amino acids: CASSYWTGGNSPLHF. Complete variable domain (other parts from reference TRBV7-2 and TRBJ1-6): GAGVSQSPSNKVTEKGKDVELRCDPISGHTALYWYRQSLGQGLEFLIYFQGNSAPDKSGLPSDRFSAERTGGSVSTLTIQRTQQEDSAVYLCASSYWTGGNSPLHFGNGTRLTVT.